This is a list of T cell receptor beta chains from one sample in a study of regulatory T cells in long-lasting Graves disease. TCRdb reanalysed the multiplex PCR reads using MiXCR and keeps one entry per CDR3 protein. Altogether around 250,000 distinct CDR3 sequences are present, under 20% being singletons, with the ten largest covering approximately 15%. These same data were also listed under a study on T cells in Graves' hyperthyroidism and ophthalmopathy.

The material sequenced was peripheral blood mononuclear cells (PBMCs), taken at new diagnosis, from a patient treated with antithyroid drugs. These receptors were collected from a woman in her 30s with Graves disease. Each CDR3 is given with its conserved first and last residue. The D gene is left open where the match is weak. Expanded clones are given a class, and other clones once, few, many or no size at all.

>many|TRBJ2-7|TRBD2|TRBV19|15
TGTGCCAGTAGTATTGTGACTAGCGGAACCTACGAGCAGTACTTC
CASSIVTSGTYEQYF
>many|TRBJ1-2|.|TRBV2|14
TGTGCCAGCAGTGAACAGGGAGCGAGGTATGGCTACACCTTC
CASSEQGARYGYTF
>many|TRBJ1-6|.|TRBV5-1|13
TGCGCCAGCAGCACCTGGTCGAATTCACCCCTCCACTTT
CASSTWSNSPLHF
>many|TRBJ2-1|TRBD2|TRBV5-6|15
TGTGCCAGCAGCTCATTAGCGGGGGGCCACAATGAGCAGTTCTTC
CASSSLAGGHNEQFF
>many|TRBJ1-4|.|TRBV5-5|16
TGTGCCAGCAGCTTCGGGACCGCTCCTATTAATGAAAAACTGTTTTTT
CASSFGTAPINEKLFF
>many|TRBJ2-2|.|TRBV6-1|14
TGTGCCAGCAGGATGGGGGTTTACACCGGGGAGCTGTTTTTT
CASRMGVYTGELFF
>many|TRBJ2-1|.|TRBV11-2|17
TGTGCCAGCAGCTCCCGACCCCCCCTGGCTCCCTACAATGAGCAGTTCTTC
CASSSRPPLAPYNEQFF
>many|TRBJ1-1|TRBD1|TRBV20-1|16
TGCAGTGCTAGAGATATAGCAGGGGGCTGGGGCACTGAAGCTTTCTTT
CSARDIAGGWGTEAFF
>many|TRBJ1-4|.|TRBV11-2|17
TGTGCCAGCAGCCCAGGTCCCAAGGGGCAATTGAATGAAAAACTGTTTTTT
CASSPGPKGQLNEKLFF
>many|TRBJ1-1|TRBD1|TRBV12-3/TRBV12-4|18
TGTGCCAGCAGTTTGAGGGGGACAGGGGGCTTTGGAAACACTGAAGCTTTCTTT
CASSLRGTGGFGNTEAFF
>many|TRBJ2-7|TRBD2|TRBV13|13
TGTGCCAGTAGCGGGCCTCCTGGGAACGAGCAGTACTTC
CASSGPPGNEQYF
>many|TRBJ1-5|.|TRBV18|18
TGTGCCAGCTCACCACCGGTGGGACCCGAAGGTGGCAATCAGCCCCAGCATTTT
CASSPPVGPEGGNQPQHF
>.|TRBJ1-5|.|TRBV6-2/TRBV6-3|13
TGTGCCAGCAGTGAGGGGGGCAATCAGCCCCAGCATTTT
CASSEGGNQPQHF
>many|TRBJ1-1|.|TRBV12-3/TRBV12-4|13
TGTGCCAGCAGCGGGTTCCTGAACACTGAAGCTTTCTTT
CASSGFLNTEAFF
>many|TRBJ2-2|.|TRBV7-2|13
TGTGCCAGCAGCTCCCAGGGCGGCGGGGAGCTGTTTTTT
CASSSQGGGELFF
>many|TRBJ1-1|.|TRBV27|15
TGTGCCAGCGTACCCGAGGCTGGGATGTTCACTGAAGCTTTCTTT
CASVPEAGMFTEAFF
>.|TRBJ1-2|.|TRBV29-1|12
TGCAGCGTAAAAACAGGGAACTATGGCTACACCTTC
CSVKTGNYGYTF
>few|TRBJ1-4|.|TRBV7-9|14
TGTGCCAGCAGCCGACAGGCAACTAATGAAAAACTGTTTTTT
CASSRQATNEKLFF
>few|TRBJ2-2|.|TRBV7-8|14
TGTGCCAGCAGCGCAGACTGGAACACCGGGGAGCTGTTTTTT
CASSADWNTGELFF
>many|TRBJ1-1|.|TRBV5-1|16
TGTGCCAGCAGCTTGAGGGCCACTTGGGATCCCACTGAAGCTTTCTTT
CASSLRATWDPTEAFF
>.|TRBJ2-6|.|TRBV6-5|19
TGTGCCAGCAGTTACCAGAGGCTACGCACGGACTCTGGGGCCAACGTCCTGACTTTC
CASSYQRLRTDSGANVLTF
>many|TRBJ1-1|.|TRBV20-1|12
TGCAGTGCTACCCGGGCCAACACTGAAGCTTTCTTT
CSATRANTEAFF
>many|TRBJ1-2|TRBD1|TRBV19|14
TGTGCCAGTAGTATCATACAGGGGAACTATGGCTACACCTTC
CASSIIQGNYGYTF
>.|TRBJ1-1|TRBD1|TRBV2|16
TGTGCCAGCAGTGACCCCTTGGACAGGGGGGGCACTGAAGCTTTCTTT
CASSDPLDRGGTEAFF
>many|TRBJ2-1|.|TRBV20-1|11
TGCAGTGCCCTCCCTTACAATGAGCAGTTCTTC
CSALPYNEQFF
>many|TRBJ1-5|.|TRBV25-1|14
TGTGCCAGCAGCACAGATTATAGCAATCAGCCCCAGCATTTT
CASSTDYSNQPQHF
>many|TRBJ1-3|.|TRBV2|14
TGTGCCAGCAGGGCAGGGCTTTTGGTGGACACCATATATTTT
CASRAGLLVDTIYF
>many|TRBJ1-1|TRBD1|TRBV7-9|14
TGTGCCAGCAGCTTATCCAGGGGGCGAGCCGAAGCTTTCTTT
CASSLSRGRAEAFF
>many|TRBJ1-2|.|TRBV19|15
TGTGCCAGTAGTATAGATCGTACGAAGAGTTACGGCTACACCTTC
CASSIDRTKSYGYTF
>many|TRBJ2-3|TRBD1|TRBV12-5|15
TGTGCTAGTGGTCCCGGACAGGGGGCTACAGATACGCAGTATTTT
CASGPGQGATDTQYF
>many|TRBJ2-7|TRBD2|TRBV7-9|16
TGTGCCAGCAGCCCGGTCATCGGGGGACTAGTGTACGAGCAGTACTTC
CASSPVIGGLVYEQYF
>many|TRBJ2-5|.|TRBV12-3/TRBV12-4|11
TGTGCCAGCAGTTTCGAAAAGACCCAGTACTTC
CASSFEKTQYF
>many|TRBJ1-4|.|TRBV3-1|15
TGTGCCAGCAGCCGCGCAGGGTCCGGTAATGAAAAACTGTTTTTT
CASSRAGSGNEKLFF
>many|TRBJ2-7|.|TRBV29-1|15
TGCAGCGTTGGGGGGCGGCAAGGGGCAGGTTACGAGCAGTACTTC
CSVGGRQGAGYEQYF
>many|TRBJ1-2|.|TRBV20-1|13
TGCAGTGCTAGAGATGTAGGGAAATCTGGCTACACCTTC
CSARDVGKSGYTF
>many|TRBJ1-1|.|TRBV5-1|13
TGCGCCAGCAGCTTGGGGCCGGGCACTGAAGCTTTCTTT
CASSLGPGTEAFF
>.|TRBJ1-6|TRBD1|TRBV20-1|17
TGCAGTGCTAGAGTCGCCCCGGGACAGGGGTCCAATTCACCCCTCCACTTT
CSARVAPGQGSNSPLHF
>many|TRBJ1-3|.|TRBV6-1|15
TGTGCCAGCAGTGATGGACACGGGATCGGGAACACCATATATTTT
CASSDGHGIGNTIYF
>many|TRBJ1-4|TRBD1|TRBV3-1|14
TGTGCCAGCAGTCTCGACAGGGAGGTTGGAAAACTGTTTTTT
CASSLDREVGKLFF
>many|TRBJ1-1|.|TRBV20-1|13
TGCAGTGCTAGAGATTTACAGGGAACTGAAGCTTTCTTT
CSARDLQGTEAFF